One sample yielded the 23 T cell receptor beta chains listed below, sequenced in a study of blood T cell repertoires in COVID-19. Clones were read by immunoSEQ multiplex PCR, and TCRdb kept only the in-frame ones, dropping some. The data contain about 170,000 clones, just under 85% of them singletons. Sequences were obtained from peripheral blood. All receptors derive from a man aged 40-49 years who had recovered from COVID-19.

The chain has TRBV28 and TRBJ1-5, with 12 bases lining up with TRBD1. The CDR3 covers 16 residues. Germline loops: CDR1 MDHEN, CDR2 SYDVKM. V lost 7 bases and J lost 6; bases outside the gene matches: 10. The CDR3 is CASTPGGTGGSQPQHF. CDR3 sequence (DNA): TGTGCCAGCACCCCCGGGGGGACAGGGGGCAGTCAGCCCCAGCATTTT.

The chain couples TRBV15 to TRBJ1-1; 12 nucleotides agree with TRBD1. This CDR3 has 16 residues. V shed 5 bases, J shed 6 bases, and the junction held 10 bases outside the gene matches. CDR1 is LNHNV, CDR2 YYDKDF, per germline (reference sequence). CDR3 amino acids: CATSHSRGQGAAEAFF. The CDR3 DNA reads TGTGCCACCAGCCATTCGAGGGGACAGGGGGCCGCTGAAGCTTTCTTT.

The V call is TRBV7-2, the J call TRBJ2-5, with TRBD2 as a possible D gene (5 bases). Trimming left V 4 bases short and J 5 bases short, with 11 bases between. The CDR3 sequence is 13 residues long. Germline V gene lookup returns CDR1 SGHTA and CDR2 FQGNSA. The CDR3 loop is CASSSPSRETQYF. The CDR3 DNA reads TGTGCCAGCAGCTCGCCTAGCAGGGAGACCCAGTACTTC.

This chain joins TRBV21-1 and TRBJ2-3; TRBD2, the table's D call, lacks a check against the DNA. TRBV21-1 is a documented pseudogene. This CDR3 is built from 15 residues. The CDR3 is CASSTRLAGADTQYF. The CDR3 DNA reads as TGTGCCAGCAGCACCCGACTAGCGGGAGCAGATACGCAGTATTTT.

This sequence joins TRBV11-3 and TRBJ1-1; tentative D call: TRBD1 (6 bases). Trimming left V 5 bases short and J 0 bases short, with 22 bases between. Germline V gives CDR1 SGHNT, CDR2 YENEEA. This CDR3 region has 18 residues. CDR3 in amino acids: CASSRRGGVGRMNTEAFF. The CDR3 coding sequence is TGTGCCAGCAGCCGCCGAGGGGGGGTGGGACGGATGAACACTGAAGCTTTCTTT. The full variable domain, with the rest looked up from reference TRBV11-3 and TRBJ1-1, is EAGVVQSPRYKIIEKKQPVAFWCNPISGHNTLYWYLQNLGQGPELLIRYENEEAVDDSQLPKDRFSAERLKGVDSTLKIQPAELGDSAVYLCASSRRGGVGRMNTEAFFGQGTRLTVV.

CDR3 in DNA: TGTGCCAGCAGCTTAGGTGGGGACAGGGACCACAATGAGCAGTTCTTC. Its translation is CASSLGGDRDHNEQFF. This chain joins TRBV11-3 and TRBJ2-1; 9 nucleotides agree with TRBD1. Germline CDR1 and CDR2: SGHNT and YENEEA. Unmatched junction bases numbered 6, after V lost 1 base and J lost 5 bases. The CDR3 totals 16 residues.

The chain is built from TRBV7-2 and TRBJ2-1, with TRBD2 matching 8 bases. From germline, CDR1 is SGHTA and CDR2 FQGNSA. This CDR3 has 15 amino acids. V trimming: 4 bases; J trimming: 9 bases; junction bases outside the gene matches: 11. The CDR3 DNA sequence: TGTGCCAGCAGCTCCACGGGAGGGGTGGGGGGTGAGCAGTTCTTC. It specifies CASSSTGGVGGEQFF. Filled out from reference TRBV7-2 and TRBJ2-1, the complete variable domain reads GAGVSQSPSNKVTEKGKDVELRCDPISGHTALYWYRQSLGQGLEFLIYFQGNSAPDKSGLPSDRFSAERTGGSVSTLTIQRTQQEDSAVYLCASSSTGGVGGEQFFGPGTRLTVL.

The chain is built from TRBV4-3 and TRBJ2-7; TRBD1 is a possible D gene (5 bases). Germline CDR1 and CDR2: LGHNA and YSLEER. The ends were cut back, 4 bases at V and 3 bases at J, with 10 bases in the middle. CDR3 size: 13 residues. The CDR3 nucleotides read TGCGCCAGCAGCCCAAGGGGCGGCTACGAGCAGTACTTC. It specifies CASSPRGGYEQYF.

The chain employs TRBV6-2 or TRBV6-3 and TRBJ1-2, with a possible D match to TRBD1 (6 bases). Between the trimmed V and J ends, which lost 6 bases and 5 bases, there was a span of 22 bases. The CDR3 has 16 residues. Germline assignment: CDR1 MNHEY and CDR2 SVGEGT. CDR3 in amino acids: CASSFHRDKYNYGYTF. Here the CDR3 DNA reads TGTGCCAGCAGCTTCCACCGGGACAAATATAATTATGGCTACACCTTC.

The chain couples TRBV6-5 to TRBJ1-2; 7 nucleotides align to TRBD1. V lost 5 bases and J lost 3; bases outside the gene matches: 9. This CDR3 comprises 15 residues. Per germline, CDR1 MNHEY and CDR2 SVGAGI. Here the CDR3 DNA reads TGTGCCAGCAGTCCAGAGACAGGGCGGTACTATGGCTACACCTTC. Translating gives CASSPETGRYYGYTF.

The table lists this clone with a few counts. The gene calls are TRBV5-1 and TRBJ2-1; 7 bases map to TRBD1. After removal of 4 bases from V and 8 bases from J, the junction contained 9 bases not matched to a gene. This CDR3 is 14 amino acids long. Germline values: CDR1 SGHRS, CDR2 YFSETQ. The CDR3 DNA sequence: TGCGCCAGCAGCCCGGGACAGATTAGAGATGAGCAGTTCTTC. Encoded protein: CASSPGQIRDEQFF.

The rearrangement uses TRBV28 and TRBJ1-6; tentatively, D is TRBD1 (5 bases). CDR3 length equals 14 residues. V dropped 3 bases and J dropped 6 bases, with 9 bases sitting between them. In germline, CDR1 is MDHEN, CDR2 SYDVKM. In nucleotides, the CDR3 is TGTGCCAGCAGTTTCGGGGGAGGTAATTCACCCCTCCACTTT. This encodes CASSFGGGNSPLHF.

This clone came up once. The chain combines TRBV7-9 with TRBJ2-2, with D perhaps TRBD2 (6 bases). Germline lookup yields CDR1 SEHNR and CDR2 FQNEAQ (reference sequence). Deletions cut 5 bases from V and 6 bases from J, with 10 bases between. This CDR3 spans 13 amino acids. As DNA, the CDR3 is TGTGCCAGCAGCCGGTCGGGGGCCGGGGAGCTGTTTTTT. Its translation is CASSRSGAGELFF.

The chain couples TRBV6-2 or TRBV6-3 to TRBJ2-7; 7 nucleotides align to TRBD1. Trimming removed 2 bases from V and 2 bases from J; junction bases left unmatched: 6. CDR1 and CDR2 from the germline V gene are MNHEY and SVGEGT. This CDR3 comprises 15 residues. This CDR3 reads CASSYDRVGPYEQYF. For the CDR3, the DNA is TGTGCCAGCAGTTACGACAGGGTGGGTCCCTACGAGCAGTACTTC.

Notes on this clone: At one end, the junction sequence differs from germline, possibly due to a read error. The rearrangement uses TRBV7-8 and TRBJ2-7; TRBD2 matches 10 bases. The germline V gene encodes CDR1 SGHVS and CDR2 FQNEAQ. The CDR3 is 16 residues long. The CDR3 is CVSSSLTSGKSYEQYF. The CDR3 bases are TGTGTCAGCAGCTCCCTCACTAGCGGGAAGTCCTACGAGCAGTACTTC.

V gene TRBV24-1 combines with J gene TRBJ2-5; 7 nucleotides line up with TRBD1. This CDR3 is 14 amino acids long. Germline V gene data show CDR1 as KGHDR and CDR2 as SFDVKD. With 2 bases clipped from V and 5 bases from J, the junction kept 4 bases outside the gene matches. The CDR3 here is CATSDSARGETQYF. CDR3 nucleotides: TGTGCCACCAGTGATTCAGCCAGGGGGGAGACCCAGTACTTC.

V gene TRBV5-4 combines with J gene TRBJ2-1, with 9 bases that match TRBD2. Trimming cost V 0 bases and J 8 bases; bases outside gene matches: 9. Germline CDR1 is SGHNT and CDR2 is YYREEE (reference sequence). The CDR3 length is 16 residues. CDR3 region: CASSLERGRAIDEQFF. CDR3 nucleotide sequence: TGTGCCAGCAGCTTGGAGCGCGGGAGGGCCATAGATGAGCAGTTCTTC.

This clone has at least ten counts. The rearrangement joins TRBV19 to TRBJ1-2, with D unclear. CDR1 LNHDA and CDR2 SQIVND come from the germline V gene (reference sequence). This CDR3 region has 16 residues. The V end was cut by 0 bases, the J end by 8 bases, with 19 bases between. Here the CDR3 DNA reads TGTGCCAGTAGTATAGATCTAAACAGCTACCTTCTGGGCTACACCTTC. Translated: CASSIDLNSYLLGYTF.

J is TRBJ1-5 and V is TRBV7-6; no clear D. Trimming cost V 5 bases and J 4 bases, with 9 bases left between them. Germline CDR1 is SGHVS and CDR2 is FNYEAQ. This CDR3 spans 13 amino acids. CDR3 in DNA: TGTGCCAGCAGCCCTACAGATAATCAGCCCCAGCATTTT. Its protein is CASSPTDNQPQHF.

The chain carries TRBV28 and TRBJ2-2, with a possible D match to TRBD2 (6 bases). The V gene lost 11 bases and the J gene lost 4 bases, with 14 bases spanning the gap. Germline loops: CDR1 MDHEN, CDR2 SYDVKM. This CDR3 is 13 amino acids long. Written as DNA, the CDR3 is TGTGCCTACTCCGGGAGTCCCACCGGGGAGCTGTTTTTT. Amino acids: CAYSGSPTGELFF.

The chain has TRBV6-5 and TRBJ1-6, with no clear D. The CDR3 is 15 amino acids. Trimming shortened V by 3 bases and J by 9 bases, and 15 bases separated the two germline ends. Germline V gene sequence: CDR1 MNHEY, CDR2 SVGAGI. Here the CDR3 reads CASSYSPTAGSPLHF. In DNA, the CDR3 is TGTGCCAGCAGTTATAGTCCTACCGCTGGTTCACCCCTCCACTTT.

J is TRBJ1-1 and V is TRBV18; D remains unclear. Trimming stripped 3 bases from V and 7 bases from J, with 12 bases between. Germline V gene sequence: CDR1 KGHSH, CDR2 LQKENI. This CDR3 is built from 13 residues. As DNA, the CDR3 is TGTGCCAGCTCACCGGGGAGGCCGGGTGAAGCTTTCTTT. Protein sequence: CASSPGRPGEAFF.

The V gene is TRBV4-3, the J gene TRBJ2-1, with 10 nucleotides matching TRBD2. Germline CDR1 and CDR2: LGHNA and YSLEER. The CDR3 runs to 17 residues. Trimming cost V 1 base and J 4 bases; bases outside gene matches: 7. Here the CDR3 reads CASSQALAGALYNEQFF. The CDR3 DNA reads as TGCGCCAGCAGCCAAGCTCTAGCGGGGGCTCTATACAATGAGCAGTTCTTC.